The 2 T cell receptor beta chains given below trace back to one sample, sequenced in a study of blood T cell repertoires in COVID-19. TCRdb's copy holds only in-frame clones and misses some; the assay was immunoSEQ multiplex PCR. The sample shows roughly 300,000 clones, about nine tenths of them seen only once. The sample was peripheral blood. The receptors were gathered from a woman aged 30 to 39 with COVID-19, enrolled during active disease.

The rearrangement joins TRBV28 to TRBJ1-2; 8 nucleotides align to TRBD1. CDR1 is MDHEN and CDR2 is SYDVKM in the germline V gene. The J segment lost 8 bases and the V segment lost 6 bases, leaving 8 bases of the junction unmatched. This CDR3 region has 13 residues. In DNA form, the CDR3 reads TGTGCCAGCAGGGGAGGACAGGGTGGCGGCTACACCTTC. Encoded protein: CASRGGQGGGYTF.

The V gene is TRBV4-2, the J gene TRBJ1-3; no definite D call. This CDR3 is 16 amino acids long. V lost 1 base to trimming and J lost 0 bases, with 10 bases between them. Germline V CDR1 and CDR2: LGHNA, YNFKEQ. CDR3 sequence reads: CASSQVGGSSGNTIYF. The CDR3 DNA follows: TGTGCCAGCAGCCAAGTTGGCGGTAGCTCTGGAAACACCATATATTTT.